These 28 T cell receptor beta chains were all obtained from the same sample, sequenced in a study of blood T cell repertoires in COVID-19 (TCRdb year 2020). The library was produced with the immunoSEQ multiplex PCR assay. TCRdb holds this immuneACCESS table with in-frame rearrangements only. Some clones are missing; in checked studies, unresolved V genes explain under half, and the rest has no known cause. Within this sample are tens of thousands of clones, with about nine tenths of them counted one time only. 6% to 7% of the sample is in the top ten clones. The sample taken for sequencing was peripheral blood. These receptors came from a man aged 45-65 years with active COVID-19.

The rearrangement uses TRBV3-1 (or the pseudogene TRBV3-2) and TRBJ1-4; no definite D call. The CDR3 totals 11 residues. Trimming stripped 6 bases from V and 4 bases from J, with 3 bases between. CDR1 is LGHDT, CDR2 YNNKEL, per germline (reference sequence). As DNA, the CDR3 is TGTGCCAGCAGTAGTAATGAAAAACTGTTTTTT. Protein sequence: CASSSNEKLFF.

J is TRBJ1-2 and V is TRBV28; D remains ambiguous. Germline V gene data show CDR1 as MDHEN and CDR2 as SYDVKM. The CDR3 is 12 amino acids. V was clipped by 5 bases and J by 5 bases, with 9 bases between them. This CDR3 reads CASSPGLYGYTF. The CDR3, as DNA: TGTGCCAGCAGTCCGGGATTATATGGCTACACCTTC.

The chain links TRBV4-3 to TRBJ2-7, with a weak D call TRBD1 (5 bases). V shed 0 bases and J shed 12 bases, with 15 bases lying between them. Germline V CDR1 and CDR2: LGHNA, YSLEER. CDR3 length: 13 residues. CDR3 bases: TGCGCCAGCAGCCAAGATCGAGGACAATCTGCGTACTTC. Its translation is CASSQDRGQSAYF.

This clone was detected only once. This chain connects TRBV15 to TRBJ2-6; tentatively, D is TRBD2 (6 bases). Germline-derived CDR1 and CDR2 are LNHNV and YYDKDF (reference sequence). This CDR3 is built from 13 residues. Trimming took 0 bases from V and 11 from J, leaving 8 bases between them. In DNA, the CDR3 is TGTGCCACCAGCAGAGATCGCGGGGACGTCCTGACTTTC. Translating gives CATSRDRGDVLTF.

The chain employs TRBV10-3 and TRBJ1-2; tentative D call: TRBD1 (5 bases). The germline CDR1 and CDR2 sequences are ENHRY and SYGVKD. This CDR3 region has 13 residues. Trimming took 4 bases from V and 5 from J, leaving 11 bases between them. This CDR3 reads CAISGSGGYGYTF. In DNA, the CDR3 is TGTGCCATCAGTGGGTCCGGGGGATATGGCTACACCTTC.

This clone was observed a single time. This chain uses TRBV3-1 (or the pseudogene TRBV3-2) with TRBJ2-3, with a weak D call TRBD2 (6 bases). Germline CDR1 is LGHDT and CDR2 is YNNKEL (reference sequence). V lost 4 bases to trimming and J lost 2 bases, with 16 bases between them. CDR3 size: 16 residues. The CDR3 sequence: CASSRALATTTDTQYF. CDR3 nucleotides: TGTGCCAGCAGCCGGGCCCTAGCGACTACCACAGATACGCAGTATTTT.

This chain uses TRBV28 with TRBJ2-7; 9 bases map to TRBD1. With 8 bases clipped from V and 5 bases from J, the junction kept 4 bases outside the gene matches. Germline CDR1 is MDHEN and CDR2 is SYDVKM. This CDR3 is built from 12 residues. The CDR3 nucleotides read TGTGCCAGCCTGACAGGGGGGCACGAGCAGTACTTC. Protein: CASLTGGHEQYF.

The V call is TRBV5-8, the J call TRBJ1-1; no clear D gene. The CDR3 has 16 residues. The germline gives CDR1 SGHTS, CDR2 YDEGEE. Trimming stripped 0 bases from V and 3 bases from J, with 15 bases between. The CDR3 region has the DNA TGTGCCAGCAGCTTGGTGCGGGGAATGGCGGACACTGAAGCTTTCTTT. Amino acid sequence: CASSLVRGMADTEAFF.

The chain recombines TRBV28 with TRBJ1-6; D is possibly TRBD1 (5 bases). The CDR3 spans 13 residues. The germline V gene encodes CDR1 MDHEN and CDR2 SYDVKM. V lost 4 bases and J 8 bases, leaving 9 bases between the germline ends. CDR3: CASSSATDSPLHF. The CDR3 DNA reads TGTGCCAGCAGTTCCGCGACAGATTCACCCCTCCACTTT.

The chain couples TRBV18 to TRBJ2-5; 10 nucleotides match TRBD2. After removal of 8 bases from V and 1 base from J, the junction contained 7 bases not matched to a gene. The CDR3 spans 15 residues. Germline V lookup: CDR1 KGHSH, CDR2 LQKENI. DNA of the CDR3: TGTGCCAGCGCCCCGCTAGCGGGGGCCCAAGAGACCCAGTACTTC. Protein product: CASAPLAGAQETQYF.

The chain employs TRBV5-5 and TRBJ1-3; D is perhaps TRBD1 (5 bases). This CDR3 spans 16 amino acids. The ends were cut back, 0 bases at V and 3 bases at J, with 13 bases in the middle. Germline-derived CDR1 and CDR2 are SGHKS and YYEKEE (reference sequence). DNA of the CDR3: TGTGCCAGCAGCTTGGACCCCTCAGGGTATGGAAACACCATATATTTT. It codes for CASSLDPSGYGNTIYF.

V gene TRBV7-2 combines with J gene TRBJ1-1; 7 bases map to TRBD1. The CDR3 is 15 amino acids. With V trimmed by 0 bases and J by 7 bases, 8 bases remained unmatched. CDR1 and CDR2 (germline): SGHTA, FQGNSA. The CDR3 is CASSLALTGVGEAFF. The CDR3 DNA sequence: TGTGCCAGCAGCTTAGCCCTAACAGGGGTTGGTGAAGCTTTCTTT. Full variable domain (missing parts from reference TRBV7-2 and TRBJ1-1): GAGVSQSPSNKVTEKGKDVELRCDPISGHTALYWYRQSLGQGLEFLIYFQGNSAPDKSGLPSDRFSAERTGGSVSTLTIQRTQQEDSAVYLCASSLALTGVGEAFFGQGTRLTVV.

This chain links TRBV29-1 with TRBJ2-1; 12 nucleotides align to TRBD1. The V gene's germline CDR1 is SQVTM and CDR2 ANQGSEA. This CDR3 region has 14 residues. The trim removed 6 bases at V and 8 bases at J, leaving 8 bases unmatched. As DNA, the CDR3 is TGCAGCGTGGGACAGGGGGCGCAGGAGGATGAGCAGTTCTTC. Its protein product is CSVGQGAQEDEQFF.

The genes are TRBV4-2 and TRBJ2-5; a weak D match, TRBD1 (5 bases). Deletions cut 3 bases from V and 13 bases from J, with 15 bases between. The CDR3 loop spans 12 amino acids. Germline V gene sequence: CDR1 LGHNA, CDR2 YNFKEQ. The CDR3 sequence: CASSHAGDSPYF. CDR3 DNA: TGTGCCAGCAGCCACGCAGGAGACAGCCCGTACTTC.

The chain is built from TRBV11-2 and TRBJ2-7; the D gene is possibly TRBD2 (5 bases). CDR3 length equals 12 residues. Germline V gene sequence: CDR1 SGHAT, CDR2 FQNNGV. V was clipped by 7 bases and J by 6 bases, with 13 bases between them. As DNA, the CDR3 is TGTGCCAGCACCCTAACTAGTAGCGAGCAGTACTTC. Protein sequence: CASTLTSSEQYF.

The count of this clone is one. The chain combines TRBV27 with TRBJ2-1, with 8 bases aligning to TRBD1. The germline gives CDR1 MNHEY, CDR2 SMNVEV (reference sequence). V was clipped by 3 bases and J by 5 bases; unmatched bases: 9. The CDR3 length is 16 residues. This chain's CDR3 is CASSFPSQGGDNEQFF. CDR3 DNA sequence: TGTGCCAGCAGTTTTCCCTCACAGGGGGGTGACAATGAGCAGTTCTTC.

V and J are TRBV5-1 and TRBJ2-3, with a weak D call TRBD1 (5 bases). This CDR3 has 15 residues. Germline-derived CDR1 and CDR2 are SGHRS and YFSETQ. Between the trimmed V and J ends, which lost 0 bases and 0 bases, there was a span of 8 bases. In DNA, the CDR3 is TGCGCCAGCAGCTTGGGGGGCGATAGCACAGATACGCAGTATTTT. It specifies CASSLGGDSTDTQYF.

The CDR3 DNA is TGTGCCAGCAGTCCCGGACTAGCGGGAGCCTACGAGCAGTACTTC. Its translation: CASSPGLAGAYEQYF. This chain links TRBV6-5 with TRBJ2-7, with 13 bases fitting TRBD2. With 5 bases clipped from V and 2 bases from J, the junction kept 3 bases outside the gene matches. Germline CDR1 and CDR2: MNHEY and SVGAGI. This CDR3 region has 15 residues.

V gene TRBV19 combines with J gene TRBJ2-7; possible D gene TRBD1, 6 bases. The CDR3 has 15 residues. Germline V gene lookup returns CDR1 LNHDA and CDR2 SQIVND (reference sequence). V gave up 4 bases and J gave up 0 bases, with 13 bases separating them. CDR3 sequence reads: CASSRQASGSYEQYF. CDR3 nucleotide sequence: TGTGCCAGTAGTAGACAGGCCTCTGGCTCCTACGAGCAGTACTTC.

This clone was detected once. The chain uses TRBV19 and TRBJ1-5; D might be TRBD1 (5 bases). The CDR3 is made up of 14 amino acids. Germline-derived CDR1 and CDR2 are LNHDA and SQIVND (reference sequence). The ends were cut back, 2 bases at V and 7 bases at J, with 12 bases in the middle. The CDR3 sequence: CASSIRGGVQPQHF. The CDR3 DNA reads TGTGCCAGTAGTATACGGGGAGGGGTGCAGCCCCAGCATTTT. Full variable domain (outside the CDR3, taken from reference TRBV19 and TRBJ1-5): DGGITQSPKYLFRKEGQNVTLSCEQNLNHDAMYWYRQDPGQGLRLIYYSQIVNDFQKGDIAEGYSVSREKKESFPLTVTSAQKNPTAFYLCASSIRGGVQPQHFGDGTRLSIL.

The chain links TRBV5-1 to TRBJ2-5; D perhaps matches TRBD2 (5 bases). Trimming pared 3 bases from V and 3 bases from J, leaving 6 bases between. The CDR3 length is 12 residues. The V gene's germline CDR1 is SGHRS and CDR2 YFSETQ. The CDR3 nucleotides are TGCGCCAGCAGCTGGGGAGAAGAGACCCAGTACTTC. Translating it yields CASSWGEETQYF. The variable domain in full, completed from reference TRBV5-1 and TRBJ2-5, reads KAGVTQTPRYLIKTRGQQVTLSCSPISGHRSVSWYQQTPGQGLQFLFEYFSETQRNKGNFPGRFSGRQFSNSRSEMNVSTLELGDSALYLCASSWGEETQYFGPGTRLLVL.

V and J are TRBV5-1 and TRBJ2-7; D is undetermined. The V end lost 1 base, the J end lost 2 bases, and 10 bases lay between the germline ends. The CDR3 is 14 amino acids. Germline CDR1 is SGHRS and CDR2 is YFSETQ. CDR3 bases: TGCGCCAGCAGCTTGTACAGTGCTACCTACGAGCAGTACTTC. Translating gives CASSLYSATYEQYF.

The gene calls are TRBV7-9 and TRBJ2-3, with D perhaps matching TRBD1 (6 bases). The CDR3 sequence is 15 residues long. The germline gives CDR1 SEHNR, CDR2 FQNEAQ (reference sequence). Trimming pared 4 bases from V and 3 bases from J, leaving 14 bases between. CDR3 protein: CASSSRATGTDTQYF. In DNA form, the CDR3 reads TGTGCCAGCAGCTCCAGAGCCACAGGGACAGATACGCAGTATTTT.

This clone has just one count. The chain links TRBV3-1 (or the pseudogene TRBV3-2) to TRBJ2-7; TRBD1 might be the D (6 bases). The CDR3 runs to 15 residues. The germline V gene has CDR1 LGHDT and CDR2 YNNKEL (reference sequence). Trimming left V 4 bases short and J 4 bases short, with 17 bases between. The CDR3 nucleotides read TGTGCCAGCAGCCCAGGGGACCTTAGTGTGTACGAGCAGTACTTC. It translates to CASSPGDLSVYEQYF.

The J gene is TRBJ1-6, the V gene TRBV28, with D perhaps matching TRBD1 (5 bases). In germline, CDR1 is MDHEN, CDR2 SYDVKM. The CDR3 extends over 14 amino acids. The V end lost 8 bases, the J end lost 5 bases, and 13 bases lay between the germline ends. The CDR3 sequence: CASCSGGDNSPLHF. CDR3 DNA: TGTGCCAGCTGTTCGGGGGGGGATAATTCACCCCTCCACTTT.

The J gene is TRBJ2-3, the V gene TRBV28; TRBD1 matches at 9 bases. The V and J ends lost 4 bases and 5 bases, in that order; junction bases with no gene match: 7. The germline V gene has CDR1 MDHEN and CDR2 SYDVKM. There are 15 residues in the CDR3. In DNA form, the CDR3 reads TGTGCCAGCAGTTCTATTCGGGACAGGGTAGATACGCAGTATTTT. This translates into CASSSIRDRVDTQYF.

The chain joins TRBV27 to TRBJ2-6; a weak D match, TRBD1 (6 bases). The CDR3 has 18 residues. Germline lookup yields CDR1 MNHEY and CDR2 SMNVEV (reference sequence). Trimming pared 3 bases from V and 0 bases from J, leaving 15 bases between. In DNA form, the CDR3 reads TGTGCCAGCAGTTTCCAAGGGGGTACCTCCTCTGGGGCCAACGTCCTGACTTTC. As protein: CASSFQGGTSSGANVLTF.

The J gene is TRBJ2-5, the V gene TRBV5-6; D remains ambiguous. CDR1 SGHDT and CDR2 YYEEEE come from the germline V gene. The CDR3 totals 12 residues. V was pared by 4 bases and J by 3 bases, with 7 bases between. The CDR3 protein is CASSLLKETQYF. In DNA, the CDR3 is TGTGCCAGCAGCCTGTTAAAAGAGACCCAGTACTTC.